These T cell receptor beta chains were read from a single sample in a study of blood T cell repertoires in COVID-19. TCRdb keeps only in-frame clones here, not all; method: immunoSEQ multiplex PCR. This table has 200,000 to 250,000 clones, more than 80% appearing once. The material sequenced was PBMCs or T cells enriched from blood (not recorded which). The receptors stem from a man in his fifties or sixties who had recovered from COVID-19. CDR3s include the opening cysteine and the closing phenylalanine or tryptophan. D genes are given only for firm matches. Clone size, where shown, is once, few, many, or a class for clones that have expanded.

NA	TRBV18	TRBJ1-4	NA	TGTGCCAGCTCACCGGGGACAAACGAAAAACTGTTTTTT	CASSPGTNEKLFF
TRBD1	TRBV19	TRBJ1-1	NA	TGTGCCAGTAGAACAACAGGGGACACTGAAGCTTTCTTT	CASRTTGDTEAFF
TRBD2	TRBV3-1/TRBV3-2	TRBJ2-2	NA	TGTGCCAGCAGCCAATTCCGACTAGCGGGGCGAAACACCGGGGAGCTGTTTTTT	CASSQFRLAGRNTGELFF
TRBD1	TRBV2	TRBJ2-5	NA	TGTGCCAGCACGGCGACAGGGGTAGAAGAGACCCAGTACTTC	CASTATGVEETQYF
NA	TRBV7-9	TRBJ1-2	once	TGTGCCAGCAGCTTAGGCCAGGCCTCGGGAGGCTACACCTTC	CASSLGQASGGYTF
TRBD2	TRBV5-1	TRBJ2-3	NA	TGCGCCAGCAGCTTGGCTCGCGGGGGGGACTTAACAGATACGCAGTATTTT	CASSLARGGDLTDTQYF
NA	TRBV10-3	TRBJ2-5	NA	TGTGCCATCAGTGAGGCGCTAGCTGGGTCAGAGACCCAGTACTTC	CAISEALAGSETQYF
NA	TRBV27	TRBJ1-6	few	TGTGCCAGCAGTTTAGTTCCGGTGAGCTCCTATAATTCACCCCTCCACTTT	CASSLVPVSSYNSPLHF
TRBD1	TRBV27	TRBJ1-5	NA	TGTGCCAGCAGACGGGACAGGGGGCTGAATCAGCCCCAGCATTTT	CASRRDRGLNQPQHF
NA	TRBV10-3	TRBJ1-4	NA	TGTGCCATCAGTGCCCGGAGGGAGTCAACTAATGAAAAACTGTTTTTT	CAISARRESTNEKLFF
TRBD1	TRBV11-3	TRBJ1-1	NA	TGTGCCAGCAGCCAAGACCGGGACAGGGTATATACTGAAGCTTTCTTT	CASSQDRDRVYTEAFF
TRBD2	TRBV7-2	TRBJ2-3	NA	TGTGCCAGCAGCTTGATAGCGGGGGGTTTTGATACGCAGTATTTT	CASSLIAGGFDTQYF
NA	TRBV27	TRBJ1-5	NA	TGTGCCAGCAGTTTTTCAGGGGTTATCGGTCAGCCCCAGCATTTT	CASSFSGVIGQPQHF
NA	TRBV3-1/TRBV3-2	TRBJ2-6	NA	TGTGCCAGCAGCCATTGGGGGCGTGGGGCCAACGTCCTGACTTTC	CASSHWGRGANVLTF
NA	TRBV20-1	TRBJ2-3	NA	TGCGGAGCGGGCACAGATACGCAGTATTTT	CGAGTDTQYF
NA	TRBV18	TRBJ2-6	NA	TGTGCCAGCTCCACCGAGGGCCCCTTCTCTGGAGCCAACGTCCTGACTTTC	CASSTEGPFSGANVLTF
NA	TRBV5-1	TRBJ2-5	NA	TGCGCCAGCAGCTTGGCCGCTAGCGAAGAGACCCAGTACTTC	CASSLAASEETQYF
NA	TRBV27	TRBJ1-5	NA	TGTGCCAGCAGTTTAGGGGGGAAACAGCCCCAGCATTTT	CASSLGGKQPQHF
TRBD1	TRBV18	TRBJ1-2	once	TGTGCCAGCTCACCGTACACAGGGGGCGACTATGGCTACACCTTC	CASSPYTGGDYGYTF
TRBD1	TRBV19	TRBJ1-1	NA	TGTGCCAGTAGTCGGTCCATCCAAACAGGGGAACACACTGAAGCTTTCTTT	CASSRSIQTGEHTEAFF
NA	TRBV7-2	TRBJ2-5	NA	TGTGCCAGCAGCTTTTACTTGGGCGCCTCAGAGACCCAGTACTTC	CASSFYLGASETQYF
NA	TRBV11-3	TRBJ2-3	NA	TGTGCCAGCAGCAAACTAGTTAGCACAGATACGCAGTATTTT	CASSKLVSTDTQYF
NA	TRBV7-9	TRBJ2-2	few	TGTGCCAGCAGCACTTTCACAGGGACGGGGGAGCTGTTTTTT	CASSTFTGTGELFF
NA	TRBV6-6	TRBJ1-1	NA	TGTGCCAGCAGTTACTCTCAGAACACTGAAGCTTTCTTT	CASSYSQNTEAFF
TRBD2	TRBV23-1	TRBJ2-1	NA	TGCGCCAGCAGTCAATCGCTGGGGGAGGGCGAGCAGTTCTTC	CASSQSLGEGEQFF
NA	TRBV7-2	TRBJ2-7	NA	TGTGCCAGCAGAGACCCCACAGCTTACTACGAGCAGTACTTC	CASRDPTAYYEQYF
NA	TRBV18	TRBJ2-4	few	TGTGCCAGCTCACCTGGCCAGGGGATGCGGGACATTCAGTACTTC	CASSPGQGMRDIQYF
NA	TRBV6-1	TRBJ1-4	NA	TGTGCCAGCAGTGAAGCGGGCGATGAAAAACTGTTTTTT	CASSEAGDEKLFF
TRBD1	TRBV4-2	TRBJ1-3	NA	TGTGCCAGCAGCCTGACAGGGGTCTTCGGAAACACCATATATTTT	CASSLTGVFGNTIYF
TRBD1	TRBV19	TRBJ1-5	NA	TGTGCCAGTAGTATTTCCGGACAGGGGAGACATCAGCCCCAGCATTTT	CASSISGQGRHQPQHF
TRBD2	TRBV6-5	TRBJ2-5	NA	TGTGCCAGCAGTTCGACTAGCGGGGGGGGAGAAGAGACCCAGTACTTC	CASSSTSGGGEETQYF
TRBD2	TRBV3-1/TRBV3-2	TRBJ2-7	NA	TGTGCCAGCAGCCCGCCTCGAGCGGGGGGGTTTTACGAGCAGTACTTC	CASSPPRAGGFYEQYF
NA	TRBV5-1	TRBJ2-5	NA	TGCGCCAGCAGCATCCAGGGAGGACCGAGGGAGACCCAGTACTTC	CASSIQGGPRETQYF
TRBD2	TRBV12-3/TRBV12-4	TRBJ2-5	NA	TGTGCCAGCAGTTTAGCAGCGGGGGAGACCCAGTACTTC	CASSLAAGETQYF
TRBD2	TRBV7-2	TRBJ2-3	NA	TGTGCCAGCAGTGACAATCGCCTGGGACTAGCTATAGATACGCAGTATTTT	CASSDNRLGLAIDTQYF
NA	TRBV11-2	TRBJ2-5	NA	TGTGCCAGCAGGGTGAGCGGTCCCCGAGAGACCCAGTACTTC	CASRVSGPRETQYF
NA	TRBV5-1	TRBJ1-1	once	TGCGCCAGCAGCTTGGCCATTGGAGCGAACACTGAAGCTTTCTTT	CASSLAIGANTEAFF
NA	TRBV2	TRBJ2-7	NA	TGTGCCAGCAGCTTACCTCTACAGGCCATGATAGCCTACGAGCAGTACTTC	CASSLPLQAMIAYEQYF
TRBD1	TRBV19	TRBJ1-6	NA	TGTGCCAGTAGTATCGGGACAGGGGGCTATAATTCACCCCTCCACTTT	CASSIGTGGYNSPLHF
TRBD2	TRBV4-2	TRBJ2-5	NA	TGTGCCAGCAGCCAACGGCGGGGGGACAAAGAGACCCAGTACTTC	CASSQRRGDKETQYF
NA	TRBV6-5	TRBJ2-1	NA	TGTGCCAGCAGTTACTCGCAGCGGGATGAGCAGTTCTTC	CASSYSQRDEQFF